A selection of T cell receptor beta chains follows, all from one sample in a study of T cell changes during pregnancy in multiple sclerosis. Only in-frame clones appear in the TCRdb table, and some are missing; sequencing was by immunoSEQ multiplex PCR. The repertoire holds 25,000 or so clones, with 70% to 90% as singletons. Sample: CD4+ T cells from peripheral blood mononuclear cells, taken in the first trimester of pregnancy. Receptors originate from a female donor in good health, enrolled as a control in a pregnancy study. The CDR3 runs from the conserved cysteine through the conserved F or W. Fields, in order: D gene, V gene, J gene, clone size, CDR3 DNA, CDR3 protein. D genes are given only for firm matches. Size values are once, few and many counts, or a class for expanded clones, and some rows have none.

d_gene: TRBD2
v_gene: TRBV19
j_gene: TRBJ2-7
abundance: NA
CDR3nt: TGTGCCAGTAGTATCCAGCGGGGCACCTACGAGCAGTACTTC
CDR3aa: CASSIQRGTYEQYF

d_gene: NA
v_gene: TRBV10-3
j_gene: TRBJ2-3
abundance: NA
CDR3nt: TGTGCCATCAGAACGGGGGAAGATACGCAGTATTTT
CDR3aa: CAIRTGEDTQYF

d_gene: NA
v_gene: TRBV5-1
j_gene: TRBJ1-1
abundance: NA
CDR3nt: TGCGCCAGCAGCTTGGCCGAAGGGGTCATGAACACTGAAGCTTTCTTT
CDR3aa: CASSLAEGVMNTEAFF

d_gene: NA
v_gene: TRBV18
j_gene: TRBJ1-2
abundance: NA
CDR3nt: TGTGCCAGCTCACCCGGGTCGGACAGACTTCTTAACTATGGCTACACCTTC
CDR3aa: CASSPGSDRLLNYGYTF

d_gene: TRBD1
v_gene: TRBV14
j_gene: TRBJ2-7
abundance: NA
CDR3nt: TGTGCCAGCAGCCTTACGCCGGGACAGGGGGACGAGCAGTACTTC
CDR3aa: CASSLTPGQGDEQYF

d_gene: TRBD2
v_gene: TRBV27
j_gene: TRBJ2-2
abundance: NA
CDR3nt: TGTGCCAGCAGTTGGTTCGGGGTAGCGGGAGTTACCGGGGAGCTGTTTTTT
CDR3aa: CASSWFGVAGVTGELFF

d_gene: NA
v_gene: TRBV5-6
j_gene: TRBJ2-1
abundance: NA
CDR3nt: TGTGCCAGCAGCTTGAACAGGGTGATCTTC
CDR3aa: CASSLNRVIF

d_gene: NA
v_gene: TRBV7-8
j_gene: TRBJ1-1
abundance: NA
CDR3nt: TGTGCCAGCGGTCAGGGAATGAACACTGAAGCTTTCTTT
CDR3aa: CASGQGMNTEAFF

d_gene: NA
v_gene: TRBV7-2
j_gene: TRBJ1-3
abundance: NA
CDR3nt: TGTGCCAGCAGCTTAGAATTGGTGAGAGGAAACACCATATATTTT
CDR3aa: CASSLELVRGNTIYF

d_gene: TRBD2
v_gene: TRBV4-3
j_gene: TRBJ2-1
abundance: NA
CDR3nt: TGCGCCAGCAGCCAAGATCGTTGGGCGCGGGGGGGCGATAGCTCCTACAATGAGCAGTTCTTC
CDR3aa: CASSQDRWARGGDSSYNEQFF

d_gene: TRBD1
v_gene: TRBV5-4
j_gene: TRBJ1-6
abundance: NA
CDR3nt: TGTGCCAGCAGCTTCGGTCAGGGGGATTCACCCCTCCACTTT
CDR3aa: CASSFGQGDSPLHF

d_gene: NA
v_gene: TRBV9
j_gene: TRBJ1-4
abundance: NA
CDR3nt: TGTGCCAGCGCCCGGACAGCAACTAATGAAAAACTGTTTTTT
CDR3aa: CASARTATNEKLFF

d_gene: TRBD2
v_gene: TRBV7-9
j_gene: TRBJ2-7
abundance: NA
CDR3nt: TGTGCCAGCAGCTTAGGAGCGGGGCCTGCGTACTTC
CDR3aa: CASSLGAGPAYF

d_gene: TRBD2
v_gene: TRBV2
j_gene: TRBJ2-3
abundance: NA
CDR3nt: TGTGCCAGCAGTCCCAGACTAGCGGGAGGGGTAGCCACAGATACGCAGTATTTT
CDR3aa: CASSPRLAGGVATDTQYF

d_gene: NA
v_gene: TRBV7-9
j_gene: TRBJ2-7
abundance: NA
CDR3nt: TGTGCCAGCAGCTACACGGGAGGGGATAGGGGGCCATACGAGCAGTACTTC
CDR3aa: CASSYTGGDRGPYEQYF

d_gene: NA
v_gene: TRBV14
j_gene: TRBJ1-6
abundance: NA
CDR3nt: TGTGCCAGCAGCCCGTTTCTCGGAACGGGGAGGAATTCACCCCTCCACTTT
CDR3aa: CASSPFLGTGRNSPLHF

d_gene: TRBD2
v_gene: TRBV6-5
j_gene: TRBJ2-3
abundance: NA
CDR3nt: TGTGCCAGCAGTCTCCCGGGGGGAGATACGCAGTATTTT
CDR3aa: CASSLPGGDTQYF

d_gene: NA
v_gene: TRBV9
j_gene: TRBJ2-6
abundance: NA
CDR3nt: TGTGCCAGCAGCGTAGCTTCGGCGGCGCTTGGCTCTGGGGCCAACGTCCTGACTTTC
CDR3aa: CASSVASAALGSGANVLTF

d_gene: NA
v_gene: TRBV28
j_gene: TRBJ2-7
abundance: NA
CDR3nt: TGTGCCAGCAGTTCCCGGACACCCTCCTACGAGCAGTACTTC
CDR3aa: CASSSRTPSYEQYF

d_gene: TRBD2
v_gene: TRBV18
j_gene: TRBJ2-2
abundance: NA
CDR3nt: TGTGCCAGCTCACCAAGCGGGGACAACACCGGGGAGCTGTTTTTT
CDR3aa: CASSPSGDNTGELFF

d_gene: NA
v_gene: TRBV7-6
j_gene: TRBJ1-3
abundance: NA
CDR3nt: TGTGCCAGCAGCTTAGGCGAGACTGGAAACACCATATATTTT
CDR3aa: CASSLGETGNTIYF

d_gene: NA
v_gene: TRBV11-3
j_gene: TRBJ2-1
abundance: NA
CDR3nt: TGTGCCAGCAGCTTAATCGGGGTAGGGGAGCAGTTCTTC
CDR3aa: CASSLIGVGEQFF

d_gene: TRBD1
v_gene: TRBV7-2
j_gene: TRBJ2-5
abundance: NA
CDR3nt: TGTGCCAGCAGCAAGACAGGGCAAGAGACCCAGTACTTC
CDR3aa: CASSKTGQETQYF

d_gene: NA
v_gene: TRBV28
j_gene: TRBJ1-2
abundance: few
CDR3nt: TGTGCCAGCAGTCCCCGCTGGCTTGGCTACACCTTC
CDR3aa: CASSPRWLGYTF

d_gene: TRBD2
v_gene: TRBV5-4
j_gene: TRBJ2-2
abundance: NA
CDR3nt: TGTGCCAGCAGCCACAGACTAGCGGCCAACACCGGGGAGCTGTTTTTT
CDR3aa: CASSHRLAANTGELFF

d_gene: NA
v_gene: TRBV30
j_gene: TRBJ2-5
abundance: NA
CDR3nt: TGTGCCTGGAACTTAAACAGGGCCGAGACCCAGTACTTC
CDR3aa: CAWNLNRAETQYF

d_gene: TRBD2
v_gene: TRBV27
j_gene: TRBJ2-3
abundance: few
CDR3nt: TGTGCCAGCAGTTCCCAACTAGCGGCAAGGGATACGCAGTATTTT
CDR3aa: CASSSQLAARDTQYF

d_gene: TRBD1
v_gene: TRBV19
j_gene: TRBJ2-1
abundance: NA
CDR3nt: TGTGCCAGTAGTACCTCGGGACAGGGGGCGCATTACAATGAGCAGTTCTTC
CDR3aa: CASSTSGQGAHYNEQFF

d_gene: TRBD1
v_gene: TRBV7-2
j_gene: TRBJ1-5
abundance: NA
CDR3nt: TGTGCCAGCACCGAGACAGGGGGTTATAGCAATCAGCCCCAGCATTTT
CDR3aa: CASTETGGYSNQPQHF

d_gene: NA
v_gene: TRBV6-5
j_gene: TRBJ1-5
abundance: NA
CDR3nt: TGTGCCAGCAGTTACCAGGGCGGAGGGCAGCCCCAGCATTTT
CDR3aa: CASSYQGGGQPQHF

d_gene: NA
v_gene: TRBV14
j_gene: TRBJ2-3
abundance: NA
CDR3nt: TGTGCCAGCAGCCAACTGTCAGATACGCAGTATTTT
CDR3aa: CASSQLSDTQYF

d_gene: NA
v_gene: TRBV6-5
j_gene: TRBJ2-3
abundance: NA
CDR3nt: TGTGCCAGCGGGCCCCCGTTCAATACGCAGTATTTT
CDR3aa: CASGPPFNTQYF

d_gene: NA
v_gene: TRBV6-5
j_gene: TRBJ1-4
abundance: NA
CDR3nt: TGTGCCATCCTGGAGGAAAAACTGTTTTTT
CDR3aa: CAILEEKLFF

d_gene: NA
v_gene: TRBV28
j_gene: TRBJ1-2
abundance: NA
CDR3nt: TGTGCCAGCAGTTTGTTTCAGGGGAGTGGCGGCTACACCTTC
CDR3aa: CASSLFQGSGGYTF

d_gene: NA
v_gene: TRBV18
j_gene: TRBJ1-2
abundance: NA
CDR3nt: TGTGCCAGCTCCCAGCTAGGCGCGGCATCTGGCTACACCTTC
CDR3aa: CASSQLGAASGYTF

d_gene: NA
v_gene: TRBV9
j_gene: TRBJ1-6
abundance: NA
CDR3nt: TGTGCCAGCAGCGCCGCCCCGGGGGGGTTAGGTTCACCCCTCCACTTT
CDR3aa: CASSAAPGGLGSPLHF

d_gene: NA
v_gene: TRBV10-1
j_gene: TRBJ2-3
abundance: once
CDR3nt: TGCGCCAGCAGTGAGTCTGGAACAGGACAACCTTATACGCAGTATTTT
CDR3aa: CASSESGTGQPYTQYF

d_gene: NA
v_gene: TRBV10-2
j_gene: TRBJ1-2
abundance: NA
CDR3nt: TGCGCCAGCAGTGAGTCTGGGACACTCTATGGCTACACCTTC
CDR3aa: CASSESGTLYGYTF

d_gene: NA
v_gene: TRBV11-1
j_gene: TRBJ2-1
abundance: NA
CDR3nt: TGTGCCAGCAGCTTCCCGGGGAGCTCCTACAATGAGCAGTTCTTC
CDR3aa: CASSFPGSSYNEQFF

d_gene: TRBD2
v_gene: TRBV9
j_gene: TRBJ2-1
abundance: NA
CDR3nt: TGTGCCAGCAGCGTACTAGCGGGATCCTACAATGAGCAGTTCTTC
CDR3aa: CASSVLAGSYNEQFF

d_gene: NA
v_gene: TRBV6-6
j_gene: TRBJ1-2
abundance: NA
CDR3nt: TGTGCCAGCAGTTACATTGGTGGAGCCGGGGATGGCTACACCTTC
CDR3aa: CASSYIGGAGDGYTF

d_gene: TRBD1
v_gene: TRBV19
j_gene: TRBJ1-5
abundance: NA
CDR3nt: TGTGCCAGTAGGGTGGGACAGGGAGGGGAACAGCCCCAGCATTTT
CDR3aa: CASRVGQGGEQPQHF

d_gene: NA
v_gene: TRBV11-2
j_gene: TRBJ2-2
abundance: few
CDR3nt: TGTGCCAGCAGTTCGCAGGGGGGAAGCTCCGGGGAGCTGTTTTTT
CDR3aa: CASSSQGGSSGELFF

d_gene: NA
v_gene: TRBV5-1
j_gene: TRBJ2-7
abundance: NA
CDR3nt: TGCGCCAGCAGCTTGGCCTCCCTAGCCTACGAGCAGTACTTC
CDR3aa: CASSLASLAYEQYF

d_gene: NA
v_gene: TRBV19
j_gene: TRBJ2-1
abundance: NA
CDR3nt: TGTGCCAGTAGGGATAGGCAGGCCTACAATGAGCAGTTCTTC
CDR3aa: CASRDRQAYNEQFF

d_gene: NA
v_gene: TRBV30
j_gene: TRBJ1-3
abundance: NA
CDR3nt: TGTGCCTGGGGAGGGCTGACAAGCAGAAACACCATATATTTT
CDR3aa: CAWGGLTSRNTIYF

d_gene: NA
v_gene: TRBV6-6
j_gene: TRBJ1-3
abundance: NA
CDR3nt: TGTGCCAGCAGTTACTCCAGGGGCGCAGCAGGAAACACCATATATTTT
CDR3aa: CASSYSRGAAGNTIYF

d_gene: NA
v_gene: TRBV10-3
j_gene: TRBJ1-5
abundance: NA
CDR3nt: TGTGCCATCGGGGGGGGGCAGCCCCAGCATTTT
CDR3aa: CAIGGGQPQHF

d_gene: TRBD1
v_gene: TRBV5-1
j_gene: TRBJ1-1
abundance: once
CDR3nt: TGCGCCAGCAGAACCGGGACAGCCATGAACACTGAAGCTTTCTTT
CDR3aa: CASRTGTAMNTEAFF

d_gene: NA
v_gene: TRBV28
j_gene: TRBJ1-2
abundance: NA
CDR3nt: TGTGCCAGCAGCTATGTGGGGGCCCCCTATGGCTACACCTTC
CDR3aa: CASSYVGAPYGYTF

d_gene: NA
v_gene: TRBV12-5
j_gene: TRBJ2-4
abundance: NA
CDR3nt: TGTGCTAGTGGTTTGGTACTGGGGGAGGTACAGGTGCACATTCAGTACTTC
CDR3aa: CASGLVLGEVQVHIQYF

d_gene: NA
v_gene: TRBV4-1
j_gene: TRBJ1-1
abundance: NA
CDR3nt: TGCGCCAGCAGCCAAGAATCAGGGTCCCCTGAAGCTTTCTTT
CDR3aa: CASSQESGSPEAFF

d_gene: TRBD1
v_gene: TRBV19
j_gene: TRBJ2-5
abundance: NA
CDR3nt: TGTGCCAGTAGTACCTTTACAGGGGAAGGAGAGACCCAGTACTTC
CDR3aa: CASSTFTGEGETQYF

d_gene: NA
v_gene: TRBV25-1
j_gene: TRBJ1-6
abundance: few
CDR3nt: TGTGCCAGCAGTGAATCAGGGTATAATTCACCCCTCCACTTT
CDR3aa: CASSESGYNSPLHF